These 28 T cell receptor beta chains originate from one sample sequenced in a study of CD8 T cells in ankylosing spondylitis. MiXCR, run by TCRdb on the 5' RACE reads, gives a single entry per CDR3 protein. This table holds hundreds of thousands of distinct CDR3 sequences, over 30% found once. What was sequenced was blood, either unsorted or a sorted T cell fraction (not recorded which). These receptor sequences come from a male donor with ankylosing spondylitis or in good health (not recorded which).

The genes are TRBV9 and TRBJ2-3; the match to TRBD2 covers 7 bases. V was clipped by 7 bases and J by 2 bases; unmatched bases: 7. The length of the CDR3 is 14 residues. Germline V gene lookup returns CDR1 SGDLS and CDR2 YYNGEE. CDR3 loop: CASGMGGVTDTQYF. CDR3 DNA sequence: TGTGCCAGCGGGATGGGGGGGGTCACAGATACGCAGTATTTT.

This chain joins TRBV5-5 and TRBJ2-1, with D possibly called TRBD1 or TRBD2 (6 bases each). The CDR3 has 14 amino acids. CDR1 and CDR2 (germline): SGHKS, YYEKEE (reference sequence). The V and J ends lost 0 bases and 8 bases respectively, with 12 bases between them. CDR3 residues: CASSLGSGDYEQFF. The CDR3 DNA reads TGTGCCAGCAGCTTGGGGTCAGGGGACTATGAGCAGTTCTTC.

The CDR3 reads CAGKVSGELFF. The DNA of the CDR3 is TGTGCCGGCAAGGTCTCCGGGGAGCTGTTTTTT. This sequence joins TRBV7-6 and TRBJ2-2, with D uncertain. Germline assignment: CDR1 SGHVS and CDR2 FNYEAQ. This CDR3 is built from 11 residues. Trimming cost V 11 bases and J 6 bases, with 10 bases left between them.

This clonotype was counted only a few times. The chain links TRBV6-1 to TRBJ1-5; D call uncertain. Germline values: CDR1 MNHNS, CDR2 SASEGT. The CDR3 is 13 amino acids. V was clipped by 6 bases and J by 4 bases, with 10 bases between them. This CDR3 is CASRSGGNQPQHF. The CDR3 DNA follows: TGTGCCAGCAGGTCGGGAGGGAATCAGCCCCAGCATTTT.

The gene calls are TRBV27 and TRBJ2-5; 11 positions match TRBD2. CDR1 is MNHEY and CDR2 is SMNVEV in the germline V gene (reference sequence). The CDR3 spans 15 residues. J lost 2 bases, V lost 3 bases, and 2 bases had no gene match. The chain's CDR3 is CASSLSSGGQETQYF. CDR3 nucleotides: TGTGCCAGCAGTTTGTCTAGCGGGGGGCAAGAGACCCAGTACTTC.

This chain uses TRBV5-4 with TRBJ2-1; 10 nucleotides line up with TRBD2. Germline V gene data show CDR1 as SGHNT and CDR2 as YYREEE (reference sequence). V lost 5 bases and J lost 4; bases outside the gene matches: 6. The CDR3 covers 15 residues. CDR3 DNA sequence: TGTGCCAGCAGTCAAGCTAGCGGGGGATACAATGAGCAGTTCTTC. This codes for CASSQASGGYNEQFF.

This clonotype was observed a few times. This chain links TRBV7-9 with TRBJ1-1; 7 bases fit TRBD1. CDR1 is SEHNR, CDR2 FQNEAQ, per germline (reference sequence). The CDR3 runs to 14 residues. V trimming: 2 bases; J trimming: 3 bases; junction bases outside the gene matches: 3. In nucleotides, the CDR3 is TGTGCCAGCAGCTTAACGACAGGGCACACTGAAGCTTTCTTT. Protein sequence: CASSLTTGHTEAFF.

This clonotype appeared once. The CDR3 nucleotides are TGTGCCAGCAGTTTACTCGCCGACGAGCAGTACTTC. Amino acids: CASSLLADEQYF. This chain connects TRBV12-3 or TRBV12-4 to TRBJ2-7; D is undetermined. V was shortened by 2 bases and J by 5 bases, with 7 bases between the two germline ends. This CDR3 contains 12 residues.

This clonotype was detected ten times or more. This chain connects TRBV15 to TRBJ2-5; unclear D gene. V was trimmed by 5 bases and J by 14 bases, leaving 18 bases between them. The CDR3 loop spans 12 amino acids. The germline V gene has CDR1 LNHNV and CDR2 YYDKDF (reference sequence). The CDR3 coding sequence is TGTGCCACCAGCTCTAGGATAGACCTGATATACTTC. Amino acid sequence: CATSSRIDLIYF.

The sample holds a few counts of this clonotype. The rearrangement links TRBV6-2 or TRBV6-3 to TRBJ2-7, with TRBD1 identical over 7 bases. V gave up 7 bases and J gave up 2 bases; unmatched junction bases: 11. The CDR3 spans 15 residues. Germline V gene sequence: CDR1 MNHEY, CDR2 SVGEGT. This chain's CDR3 is CASTPPGQLPYEQYF. The CDR3 coding sequence is TGTGCCAGCACCCCACCGGGACAGCTACCCTACGAGCAGTACTTC.

This chain uses TRBV20-1 with TRBJ2-1, with D perhaps matching TRBD1 (6 bases). This CDR3 contains 11 residues. Trimming took 6 bases from V and 5 from J, leaving 8 bases between them. Germline V CDR1 and CDR2: DFQATT, SNEGSKA (reference sequence). CDR3 bases: TGCAGTGCGACAGGAAACAATGAGCAGTTCTTC. As protein: CSATGNNEQFF.

This clonotype was observed a handful of times. The rearrangement joins TRBV7-2 to TRBJ2-5; D might be TRBD1 (5 bases). Deletions cut 7 bases from V and 0 bases from J, with 18 bases between. The CDR3 covers 16 residues. Per germline, CDR1 SGHTA and CDR2 FQGNSA. The CDR3 protein is CASNNPRGWYQETQYF. CDR3 DNA: TGTGCCAGCAACAACCCTAGGGGATGGTACCAAGAGACCCAGTACTTC. The entire variable domain, with the rest obtained from reference TRBV7-2 and TRBJ2-5, is as follows: GAGVSQSPSNKVTEKGKDVELRCDPISGHTALYWYRQSLGQGLEFLIYFQGNSAPDKSGLPSDRFSAERTGGSVSTLTIQRTQQEDSAVYLCASNNPRGWYQETQYFGPGTRLLVL.

This clonotype was seen a handful of times. The chain is built from TRBV6-5 and TRBJ2-5; D perhaps matches TRBD2 (6 bases). This CDR3 has 14 residues. Trimming pared 2 bases from V and 0 bases from J, leaving 7 bases between. In germline, CDR1 is MNHEY, CDR2 SVGAGI. This CDR3 is CASSYRDYQETQYF. CDR3 bases: TGTGCCAGCAGTTACCGGGACTACCAAGAGACCCAGTACTTC.

The chain is built from TRBV7-6 and TRBJ2-3, with D perhaps matching TRBD1 (6 bases). The V end lost 4 bases, the J end lost 0 bases, and 11 bases lay between the germline ends. The germline V gene encodes CDR1 SGHVS and CDR2 FNYEAQ. This CDR3 is built from 15 residues. The CDR3 region has the DNA TGTGCCAGCAGCTCAGACAGGCGAAGCACAGATACGCAGTATTTT. It is translated as CASSSDRRSTDTQYF.

This clonotype was recorded a few times. The chain uses TRBV10-3 and TRBJ1-2, with D hard to call. V was pared by 2 bases and J by 6 bases, with 10 bases between. Looked up from germline, CDR1 is ENHRY and CDR2 is SYGVKD. The CDR3 runs 13 residues. The CDR3: CAISELRANGYTF. CDR3 DNA: TGTGCCATCAGTGAGCTGAGGGCGAATGGCTACACCTTC.

This clonotype was detected only a few times. The rearrangement links TRBV20-1 to TRBJ2-3; the D is unclear. Trimming left V 3 bases short and J 0 bases short, with 13 bases between. This CDR3 region has 15 residues. Germline CDR1 and CDR2: DFQATT and SNEGSKA (reference sequence). CDR3 loop: CSASSHGTSTDTQYF. The CDR3 DNA is TGCAGTGCTAGTTCCCATGGAACTAGCACAGATACGCAGTATTTT.

This clonotype was detected only once. The chain couples TRBV12-3 or TRBV12-4 to TRBJ2-2, with 7 bases matching TRBD2. V lost 1 base to trimming and J lost 2 bases; unmatched junction nucleotides: 4. The CDR3 has 16 amino acids. The CDR3 nucleotides read TGTGCCAGCAGTTTAGATAGCGGGCCCAACACCGGGGAGCTGTTTTTT. Residues: CASSLDSGPNTGELFF.

The chain combines TRBV6-4 with TRBJ2-3; maybe TRBD2 (6 bases). The germline gives CDR1 MRHNA, CDR2 SNTAGT. Between the trimmed V and J ends, which lost 2 bases and 2 bases, there was a span of 14 bases. The CDR3 is 16 residues long. The CDR3 sequence: CASSDGTGGATDTQYF. CDR3 sequence (DNA): TGTGCCAGCAGTGACGGGACTGGCGGGGCCACAGATACGCAGTATTTT.

This clonotype was counted a few times. This chain links TRBV20-1 with TRBJ2-7, with D possibly TRBD2 on 5 matching bases. From germline, CDR1 is DFQATT and CDR2 SNEGSKA (reference sequence). V was pared by 3 bases and J by 4 bases, with 16 bases between. This CDR3 contains 14 residues. The CDR3 is CSASSARTSYEQYF. CDR3 nucleotides: TGCAGTGCTAGTAGCGCTAGAACCTCTTACGAGCAGTACTTC.

The rearrangement links TRBV12-3 or TRBV12-4 to TRBJ2-6; D is perhaps TRBD1 or TRBD2 (5 bases each). Trimming cost V 5 bases and J 3 bases, with 17 bases left between them. CDR3 length equals 17 residues. The CDR3 sequence is CASSPGATVGGANVLTF. In DNA form, the CDR3 reads TGTGCCAGCAGTCCCGGGGCCACAGTCGGTGGGGCCAACGTCCTGACTTTC.

This clonotype has just a few counts. V usage is TRBV6-5 and J usage is TRBJ2-7; the match to TRBD2 covers 16 bases. The CDR3 is made up of 18 amino acids. Germline trimming cut 2 bases from V and 3 bases from J; bases unmatched to any gene: 7. The germline V gene has CDR1 MNHEY and CDR2 SVGAGI. The CDR3 region is CASSYIGTSGGADYEQYF. The DNA for the CDR3 is TGTGCCAGCAGTTACATAGGGACTAGCGGGGGGGCCGACTACGAGCAGTACTTC.

The rearrangement joins TRBV7-2 to TRBJ2-3; D is unresolved. The germline V and J ends were trimmed by 1 base and 0 bases, with 11 bases remaining between them. The CDR3 extends over 16 amino acids. Germline V gene lookup returns CDR1 SGHTA and CDR2 FQGNSA. The CDR3 DNA sequence: TGTGCCAGCAGCTTAGTAGGACGGATTAGCACAGATACGCAGTATTTT. Translating it yields CASSLVGRISTDTQYF.

The chain couples TRBV5-1 to TRBJ2-1; TRBD1 might be the D (7 bases). Germline CDR1 reads SGHRS; CDR2 reads YFSETQ. Trimming took 5 bases from V and 7 from J, leaving 19 bases between them. The CDR3 contains 15 residues. CDR3 in amino acids: CASRDPARGRNEQFF. For the CDR3, the DNA is TGCGCCAGCAGGGACCCCGCCAGGGGGAGGAATGAGCAGTTCTTC.

This sequence joins TRBV4-1 and TRBJ1-4; a weak D match, TRBD1 (5 bases). Trimming cost V 0 bases and J 0 bases, with 8 bases left between them. CDR1 is MGHRA and CDR2 is YSYEKL in the germline V gene. The CDR3 is made up of 16 amino acids. The CDR3 protein is CASSQDKTATNEKLFF. The CDR3 DNA sequence: TGCGCCAGCAGCCAAGATAAGACAGCAACTAATGAAAAACTGTTTTTT.

The J gene is TRBJ2-3, the V gene TRBV20-1; D gene uncertain. The CDR3 is 14 amino acids. Between the trimmed V and J ends, which lost 4 bases and 3 bases, there was a span of 14 bases. CDR1 DFQATT and CDR2 SNEGSKA come from the germline V gene (reference sequence). Here the CDR3 reads CSATPVGFTDTQYF. CDR3 DNA sequence: TGCAGTGCTACCCCCGTGGGTTTTACAGATACGCAGTATTTT.

The gene calls are TRBV7-6 and TRBJ2-1; the match to TRBD2 covers 8 bases. Germline CDR1 and CDR2: SGHVS and FNYEAQ. The CDR3 length is 16 residues. Trimming removed 5 bases from V and 4 bases from J; junction bases left unmatched: 10. CDR3 residues: CASSPVRGGSYNEQFF. DNA of the CDR3: TGTGCCAGCAGCCCGGTTCGGGGGGGATCGTACAATGAGCAGTTCTTC. Full variable domain (remainder filled in from reference TRBV7-6 and TRBJ2-1): GAGVSQSPRYKVTKRGQDVALRCDPISGHVSLYWYRQALGQGPEFLTYFNYEAQQDKSGLPNDRFSAERPEGSISTLTIQRTEQRDSAMYRCASSPVRGGSYNEQFFGPGTRLTVL.

In its sample, this clonotype was seen a few times. The chain uses TRBV27 and TRBJ2-5, with D unresolved. CDR3 length: 16 amino acids. With 5 bases removed from V and 3 bases from J, the gap between germline ends came to 19 bases. Germline CDR1 MNHEY, CDR2 SMNVEV (reference sequence). Here the CDR3 DNA reads TGTGCCAGCAGTGGGATCGCACAAACGTCCAAAGAGACCCAGTACTTC. Protein product: CASSGIAQTSKETQYF.

This chain links TRBV7-2 with TRBJ2-7, with TRBD1 identical over 7 bases. From germline, CDR1 is SGHTA and CDR2 FQGNSA. This CDR3 is 16 amino acids long. The ends lost 1 base at V and 6 bases at J; junction bases unmatched: 12. The CDR3 nucleotides are TGTGCCAGCAGCTTAGGAACGGGACAGACCCCTCTCGAGCAGTACTTC. This gives the protein CASSLGTGQTPLEQYF.